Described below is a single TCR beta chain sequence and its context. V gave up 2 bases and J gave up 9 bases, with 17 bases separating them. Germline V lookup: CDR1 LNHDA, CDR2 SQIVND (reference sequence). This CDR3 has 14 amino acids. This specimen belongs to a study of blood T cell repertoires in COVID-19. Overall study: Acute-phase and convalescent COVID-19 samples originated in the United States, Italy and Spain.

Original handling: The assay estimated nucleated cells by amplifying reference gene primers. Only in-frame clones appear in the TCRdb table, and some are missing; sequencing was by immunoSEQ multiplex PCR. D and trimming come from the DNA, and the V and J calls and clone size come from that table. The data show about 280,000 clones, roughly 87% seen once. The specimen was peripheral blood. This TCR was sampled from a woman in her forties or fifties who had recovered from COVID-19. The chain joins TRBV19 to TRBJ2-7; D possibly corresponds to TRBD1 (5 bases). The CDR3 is CASSIKTGRASQYF. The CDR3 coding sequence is TGTGCCAGTAGTATAAAAACAGGACGGGCCTCGCAGTACTTC. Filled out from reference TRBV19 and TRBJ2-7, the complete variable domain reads DGGITQSPKYLFRKEGQNVTLSCEQNLNHDAMYWYRQDPGQGLRLIYYSQIVNDFQKGDIAEGYSVSREKKESFPLTVTSAQKNPTAFYLCASSIKTGRASQYFGPGTRLTVT.